This T cell receptor (beta chain) was observed in a study of blood T cell repertoires in COVID-19. Study-level information: The study drew acute and convalescent COVID-19 samples from the United States, Italy and Spain.

Original processing notes: Amplification of reference gene primers was used by the study to estimate nucleated cell counts. Method: immunoSEQ multiplex PCR; TCRdb's copy keeps in-frame clones and lacks some. V, J and clone size were drawn from that table, and D and trimming were deduced from the DNA. The sample has some 220,000 clones; 82% are singletons. Seattle researchers signed up patients amid active infection and tracked them longitudinally. CDR3 length equals 14 residues. Per germline, CDR1 MDHEN and CDR2 SYDVKM. Unmatched junction bases numbered 1, after V lost 3 bases and J lost 3 bases. The source of this sequence is a woman between 65 and 79 years old with COVID-19, enrolled during active disease. The chain employs TRBV28 and TRBJ1-4; 7 bases fit TRBD1. Source material: peripheral blood. DNA of the CDR3: TGTGCCAGCAGTTTCACAGGGGCTAATGAAAAACTGTTTTTT. Protein product: CASSFTGANEKLFF.